This T cell receptor (beta chain) was recorded in a study of blood T cell repertoires in COVID-19. Study-wide context: Nucleic acid was either cDNA or gDNA, and it came from T cells, B-cell-depleted T cells, or PBMCs.

The ends were cut back, 2 bases at V and 0 bases at J, with 7 bases in the middle. CDR1 is KGHSH, CDR2 LQKENI, per germline. The CDR3 is 14 residues long. This clone showed up just a few times. The study drew participants aged about 18 to 95 years from approximately 25 US areas. Participant-given clinical history determined each cohort assignment. Per the original data handling: Nucleated cell number was recorded as an estimate derived from reference gene primer amplification. This table comes from immunoSEQ multiplex PCR, and its TCRdb copy is limited to in-frame clones, with some not included. The DNA was the basis for D and trimming; V, J and clone size are from that table. Among about 140,000 clones, roughly 84% were seen once, and the ten largest hold 4.5% to 6%.

Sequencing was performed on PBMCs or T cells enriched from blood (not recorded which). The chain recombines TRBV18 with TRBJ1-1, with D perhaps TRBD1 (6 bases). The clonotype was recovered from a man aged 40-49 years with acute COVID-19. CDR3 coding DNA: TGTGCCAGCTCACCAGCAGGGGTGAACACTGAAGCTTTCTTT. It translates to CASSPAGVNTEAFF. The variable domain in full, with the rest retrieved from reference TRBV18 and TRBJ1-1, is NAGVMQNPRHLVRRRGQEARLRCSPMKGHSHVYWYRQLPEEGLKFMVYLQKENIIDESGMPKERFSAEFPKEGPSILRIQQVVRGDSAAYFCASSPAGVNTEAFFGQGTRLTVV.